This entry features one T cell receptor beta chain sequence. Its antigen is not identified. One end of the junction fails to match germline, which may point to a read error. These data originate in a study of glioma-infiltrating T cells. Findings of the study overall: Gliomas, especially low-grade, showed above-expected tissue-blood divergence; non-neoplastic patients showed below.

The iRepertoire nested amplicon-rescue multiplex PCR amplified TCR alpha and beta CDR3s from RNA. Input was roughly 100-450 ng of tissue mRNA or PBMC total RNA. TCRdb ran MiXCR on the multiplex PCR reads and lists one entry per CDR3 protein. The profile shows 100,000 to 150,000 distinct CDR3 sequences, roughly 20% of them singletons. The CDR3 is 12 amino acids. Germline V gene sequence: CDR1 LNHDA, CDR2 SQIVND (reference sequence). This TCR derives from a human donor with low-grade glioma or glioblastoma, undergoing nonglioma brain surgery, or in good health (not recorded which). Material: glioma tissue, nonneoplastic brain tissue, or PBMCs (not recorded which). The chain recombines TRBV19 with TRBJ2-1; D is perhaps TRBD1 or TRBD2 (5 bases each). The CDR3 DNA sequence: TGTGCCAGTAGTCCAGCCGGGACGCTCCTTGACTTC. The encoded protein is CASSPAGTLLDF.